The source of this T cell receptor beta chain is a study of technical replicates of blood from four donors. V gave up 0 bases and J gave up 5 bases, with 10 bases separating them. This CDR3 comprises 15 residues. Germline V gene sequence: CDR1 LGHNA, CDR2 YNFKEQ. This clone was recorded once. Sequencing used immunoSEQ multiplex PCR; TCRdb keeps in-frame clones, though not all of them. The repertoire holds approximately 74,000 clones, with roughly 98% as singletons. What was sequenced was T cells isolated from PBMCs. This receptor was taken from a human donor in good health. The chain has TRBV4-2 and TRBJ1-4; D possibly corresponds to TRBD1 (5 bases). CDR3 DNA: TGTGCCAGCAGCCAAGATGGGGCAGGGAATGAAAAACTGTTTTTT. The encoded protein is CASSQDGAGNEKLFF.